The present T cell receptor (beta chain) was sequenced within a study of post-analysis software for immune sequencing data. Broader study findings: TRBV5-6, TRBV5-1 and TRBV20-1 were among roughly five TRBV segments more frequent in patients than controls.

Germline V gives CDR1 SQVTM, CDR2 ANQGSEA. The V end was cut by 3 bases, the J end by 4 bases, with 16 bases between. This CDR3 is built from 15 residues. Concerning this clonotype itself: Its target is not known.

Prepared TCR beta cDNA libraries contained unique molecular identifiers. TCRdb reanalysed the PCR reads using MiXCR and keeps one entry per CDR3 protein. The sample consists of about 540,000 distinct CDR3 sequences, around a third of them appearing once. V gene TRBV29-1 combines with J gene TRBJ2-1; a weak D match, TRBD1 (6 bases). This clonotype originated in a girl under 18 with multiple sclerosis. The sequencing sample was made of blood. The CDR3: CSVDDRTGFYNEQFF. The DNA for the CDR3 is TGCAGCGTTGACGACAGGACGGGCTTTTACAATGAGCAGTTCTTC.